This TCR beta chain was retrieved from a study of neurological immune-mediated disorders. The authors produced cDNA by 5'RACE using 10-nucleotide random UMIs. Every sequencing run generated over 160 million TCR-beta sequences from 15-18 subjects. TCRdb fed the 5' RACE reads into MiXCR, producing one record per CDR3 protein. This table holds around 130,000 distinct CDR3 sequences, 3% to 3.5% found once. This clonotype was recorded a few times. This clonotype was sampled from a woman in her 30s with multiple sclerosis. What was sequenced was PBMCs.

DNA for the CDR3: TGTGCCAGCAAAGGGACTACCTTCGATGAGCAGTTCTTC. Its translation: CASKGTTFDEQFF. The gene calls are TRBV3-1 and TRBJ2-1; 7 nucleotides agree with TRBD2. V lost 7 bases and J lost 8; bases outside the gene matches: 8. The germline V gene encodes CDR1 LGHDT and CDR2 YNNKEL (reference sequence). The CDR3 has 13 residues.